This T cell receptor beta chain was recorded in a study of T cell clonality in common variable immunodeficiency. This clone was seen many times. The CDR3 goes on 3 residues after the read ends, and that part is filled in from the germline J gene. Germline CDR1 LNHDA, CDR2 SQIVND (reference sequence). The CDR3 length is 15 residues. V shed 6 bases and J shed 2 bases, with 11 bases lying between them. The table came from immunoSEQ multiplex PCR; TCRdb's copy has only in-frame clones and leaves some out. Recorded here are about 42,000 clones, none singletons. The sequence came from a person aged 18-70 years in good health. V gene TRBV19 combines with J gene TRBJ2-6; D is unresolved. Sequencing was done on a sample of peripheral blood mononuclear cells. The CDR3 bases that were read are TGTGCCAGTAGCCCTACGCCAACTGGGGCCAACGTC. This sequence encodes CASSPTPTGANV. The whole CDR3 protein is CASSPTPTGANVLTF.